The 27 T cell receptor beta chains in this list originate from one sample, sequenced in a study of regulatory T cells in long-lasting Graves disease. Construction of the TCR beta libraries employed iRepertoire HTBI primers in conjunction with Arm-PCR of CDR3 regions. TCRdb re-called the multiplex PCR reads through MiXCR, storing one row per CDR3 protein. The data show hundreds of thousands of distinct CDR3 sequences, approximately 13% seen once. The time point: newly diagnosed GD, antithyroid drugs for less than 3 months. Preparation of the TCR library used RNA extracted from PBMCs. The sample was also linked to a second study, of T cells in Graves' hyperthyroidism and ophthalmopathy.

The input for sequencing was peripheral blood mononuclear cells (PBMCs), taken at new diagnosis, from a patient treated with antithyroid drugs. These receptors all stem from a man aged 30-40 years with Graves disease.

The V call is TRBV7-3, the J call TRBJ2-2; 8 bases line up with TRBD2. The CDR3 consists of 17 residues. Trimming took 3 bases from V and 7 from J; bases not matched to a gene: 13. Germline-derived CDR1 and CDR2 are SGHTA and FQGTGA. CDR3 sequence (DNA): TGTGCCAGCAGCTTGTCCCCGCTAGCGGGTACGGGCGGGGAGCTGTTTTTT. Residues: CASSLSPLAGTGGELFF.

Ten or more counts support this clonotype. The genes are TRBV10-1 and TRBJ2-2; D gene uncertain. The length of the CDR3 is 14 residues. Looked up from germline, CDR1 is WNHNN and CDR2 is SYGVQD (reference sequence). V gave up 7 bases and J gave up 5 bases, with 14 bases separating them. CDR3 region: CASTLDTMTGELFF. The CDR3 bases are TGCGCCAGCACTCTCGACACGATGACCGGGGAGCTGTTTTTT.

This clonotype was counted ten times or more. The chain employs TRBV14 and TRBJ1-2; perhaps TRBD1 as D (6 bases). Germline V gene lookup returns CDR1 SGHDN and CDR2 FVKESK. This CDR3 spans 15 amino acids. The ends were cut back, 0 bases at V and 3 bases at J, with 11 bases in the middle. The CDR3 reads CASSQETGRDYGYTF. The CDR3 coding sequence is TGTGCCAGCAGCCAAGAAACAGGGAGGGACTATGGCTACACCTTC.

This clonotype showed up many times. CDR3 in amino acids: CASSPDGDYGYTF. In DNA form, the CDR3 reads TGTGCCAGCTCACCCGACGGAGACTATGGCTACACCTTC. The gene calls are TRBV18 and TRBJ1-2; no reliable D call. Germline values: CDR1 KGHSH, CDR2 LQKENI. Between the trimmed V and J ends, which lost 3 bases and 3 bases, there was a span of 8 bases. CDR3 length: 13 amino acids.

At least ten counts were recorded for this clonotype. The chain carries TRBV2 and TRBJ2-7; D is ambiguous. The V and J ends lost 5 bases and 6 bases respectively, with 8 bases between them. Germline CDR1 is SNHLY and CDR2 is FYNNEI. CDR3 length: 11 residues. CDR3 sequence (DNA): TGTGCCAGCAGTTTAAACAGCGAGCAGTACTTC. Encoded protein: CASSLNSEQYF.

This clonotype appeared many times. V and J are TRBV20-1 and TRBJ1-1, with 8 bases lining up with TRBD1. The CDR3 runs 12 residues. Germline values: CDR1 DFQATT, CDR2 SNEGSKA (reference sequence). The V gene end was trimmed by 6 bases and the J gene end by 6 bases; junction bases not matched to a gene: 6. In nucleotides, the CDR3 is TGCAGTGCCCAGGACAGGGATCCTGAAGCTTTCTTT. It codes for CSAQDRDPEAFF.

In the case of this clonotype: A read error may produce the germline difference seen at one junction end. This sequence joins TRBV19 and TRBJ2-3; 9 nucleotides line up with TRBD1. Germline assignment: CDR1 LNHDA and CDR2 SQIVND (reference sequence). There are 14 residues in the CDR3. The CDR3 sequence: CATTGTGSKDTQYF. CDR3 sequence (DNA): TGTGCCACGACCGGGACAGGGAGCAAAGATACGCAGTATTTT.

Remarks on this clonotype: Since a much larger clone is just one base distant, this may be a read error. The chain is built from TRBV6-1 and TRBJ2-5; the D gene is possibly TRBD2 (6 bases). The CDR3 has 16 residues. The germline V gene has CDR1 MNHNS and CDR2 SASEGT. CDR3 loop: CVSSQFIEDYEETQYF. In nucleotides, the CDR3 is TGTGTCAGCAGTCAATTTATAGAGGACTACGAAGAGACCCAGTACTTC.

This clonotype was recorded many times. The V gene is TRBV6-1, the J gene TRBJ2-7; 9 bases fit TRBD1. Germline-derived CDR1 and CDR2 are MNHNS and SASEGT. This CDR3 comprises 14 residues. V was clipped by 5 bases and J by 2 bases; unmatched bases: 4. This CDR3 reads CASSLTGGAYEQYF. The CDR3, as DNA: TGTGCCAGCAGTCTGACAGGGGGGGCCTACGAGCAGTACTTC.

This clonotype was found many times. The V and J genes are TRBV10-3 and TRBJ2-1, with D possibly being TRBD2 (6 bases). This CDR3 is 12 amino acids long. Germline V CDR1 and CDR2: ENHRY, SYGVKD. V gave up 0 bases and J gave up 10 bases, with 7 bases separating them. The CDR3 sequence: CAISESSGEQFF. The CDR3, as DNA: TGTGCCATCAGTGAGTCAAGCGGGGAGCAGTTCTTC.

At least ten counts were recorded for this clonotype. V gene TRBV27 combines with J gene TRBJ1-5; tentatively, D is TRBD1 (5 bases). Trimming cost V 6 bases and J 3 bases, with 12 bases left between them. The germline V gene encodes CDR1 MNHEY and CDR2 SMNVEV (reference sequence). The CDR3 loop spans 14 amino acids. The CDR3 nucleotides read TGTGCCAGCAGACCTAGACAGTCCAATCAGCCCCAGCATTTT. It encodes CASRPRQSNQPQHF.

This clonotype was counted many times. This chain uses TRBV27 with TRBJ1-5, with D possibly TRBD1 on 6 matching bases. Per germline, CDR1 MNHEY and CDR2 SMNVEV (reference sequence). This CDR3 has 16 residues. V was clipped by 6 bases and J by 2 bases, with 17 bases between them. The CDR3 nucleotides are TGTGCCAGCAGCCCGGGACAAAGGCCTCGCAATCAGCCCCAGCATTTT. It translates to CASSPGQRPRNQPQHF.

With respect to this clonotype: A read error is possible here, since a much larger clone lies one base away. In DNA form, the CDR3 reads TGTGCCAGCAGTTTCGGGGCAGGGGACACAGATACGCAGTATTTT. This gives the protein CASSFGAGDTDTQYF. J is TRBJ2-3 and V is TRBV6-2 or TRBV6-3, with D perhaps TRBD1 (6 bases). This CDR3 is 15 amino acids long. In germline, CDR1 is MNHEY, CDR2 SVGEGT. V was shortened by 4 bases and J by 2 bases, with 13 bases between the two germline ends.

This clonotype was recorded many times. V is TRBV6-2 or TRBV6-3 and J is TRBJ2-1, with 11 bases aligning to TRBD2. J lost 4 bases, V lost 4 bases, and 12 bases had no gene match. CDR3 length: 18 residues. CDR1 is MNHEY and CDR2 is SVGEGT in the germline V gene. CDR3 loop: CASSFPTSGISLYNEQFF. The CDR3, as DNA: TGTGCCAGCAGTTTCCCGACTAGCGGGATCTCTCTTTACAATGAGCAGTTCTTC.

This clonotype has a count of ten or more. This sequence joins TRBV11-3 and TRBJ2-7; a possible D gene is TRBD2 (5 bases). Trimming took 4 bases from V and 4 from J, leaving 11 bases between them. CDR1 is SGHNT and CDR2 is YENEEA in the germline V gene. This CDR3 has 13 residues. CDR3 amino acids: CASSSDGGYEQYF. The CDR3 region has the DNA TGTGCCAGCAGCTCGGACGGAGGTTACGAGCAGTACTTC.

This sequence joins TRBV7-9 and TRBJ2-1; the D gene could be TRBD1 or TRBD2 (6 bases each). The CDR3 is 16 amino acids. CDR1 and CDR2 from the germline V gene are SEHNR and FQNEAQ (reference sequence). V was cut by 3 bases and J by 0 bases, with 12 bases left in between. The CDR3 coding sequence is TGTGCCAGCAGCTTCCCCAAGGGGGGCTCCTACAATGAGCAGTTCTTC. Its translation is CASSFPKGGSYNEQFF.

The chain uses TRBV27 and TRBJ2-2; TRBD2 matches at 7 bases. CDR1 and CDR2 (germline): MNHEY, SMNVEV (reference sequence). Unmatched junction bases numbered 3, after V lost 3 bases and J lost 5 bases. The CDR3 contains 14 residues. The chain's CDR3 is CASSFGTITGELFF. The CDR3 DNA sequence: TGTGCCAGCAGTTTCGGGACTATAACCGGGGAGCTGTTTTTT.

The V and J genes are TRBV4-1 and TRBJ2-7, with TRBD2 identical over 9 bases. Trimming took 3 bases from V and 2 from J; bases not matched to a gene: 5. This CDR3 has 15 amino acids. Germline V CDR1 and CDR2: MGHRA, YSYEKL. CDR3 bases: TGCGCCAGCAGCCAGGGACTAGCCGTACCCTACGAGCAGTACTTC. Translation gives CASSQGLAVPYEQYF.

This clonotype was detected many times. This sequence joins TRBV6-2 or TRBV6-3 and TRBJ2-2; perhaps TRBD2 as D (6 bases). This CDR3 comprises 18 residues. The ends were cut back, 1 base at V and 0 bases at J, with 15 bases in the middle. Germline V gene data show CDR1 as MNHEY and CDR2 as SVGEGT. The CDR3 reads CASSYLEGLVPNTGELFF. In DNA, the CDR3 is TGTGCCAGCAGTTACTTGGAGGGTCTAGTCCCGAACACCGGGGAGCTGTTTTTT.

This clonotype showed up just a few times. V gene TRBV14 combines with J gene TRBJ2-7; D not resolved. CDR1 and CDR2 from the germline V gene are SGHDN and FVKESK. This CDR3 has 14 amino acids. V lost 1 base and J 0 bases, leaving 7 bases between the germline ends. As DNA, the CDR3 is TGTGCCAGCAGCCAAGCTTCCAGCTCCTACGAGCAGTACTTC. It specifies CASSQASSSYEQYF.

The chain has TRBV19 and TRBJ1-2; D perhaps matches TRBD1 (6 bases). V was trimmed by 7 bases and J by 7 bases, leaving 19 bases between them. Germline CDR1 reads LNHDA; CDR2 reads SQIVND (reference sequence). This CDR3 is 14 amino acids long. The CDR3 spells CASKGQIVSPGYTF. The CDR3 region has the DNA TGTGCCAGTAAGGGACAAATTGTTTCTCCTGGCTACACCTTC.

At least ten counts were recorded for this clonotype. J is TRBJ2-3 and V is TRBV6-5; D could derive from TRBD1 or TRBD2 (5 bases each). V lost 2 bases to trimming and J lost 6 bases, with 9 bases between them. Germline CDR1 reads MNHEY; CDR2 reads SVGAGI. The CDR3 has 13 amino acids. The CDR3 DNA follows: TGTGCCAGCAGTTACCGGGGCGGCGATACGCAGTATTTT. Amino acids: CASSYRGGDTQYF.

This clonotype has at least ten counts. The rearrangement links TRBV10-1 to TRBJ2-1, with D perhaps matching TRBD1 (6 bases). The V gene lost 0 bases and the J gene lost 8 bases, with 20 bases spanning the gap. The germline V gene encodes CDR1 WNHNN and CDR2 SYGVQD (reference sequence). CDR3 length equals 17 residues. This chain's CDR3 is CASSESVTAAGDDEQFF. CDR3 coding DNA: TGCGCCAGCAGTGAGTCGGTAACTGCGGCAGGGGACGATGAGCAGTTCTTC.

This clonotype was recorded a few times. The rearrangement joins TRBV20-1 to TRBJ2-4; tentatively, D is TRBD2 (5 bases). There are 14 residues in the CDR3. V gave up 5 bases and J gave up 3 bases, with 14 bases separating them. From germline, CDR1 is DFQATT and CDR2 SNEGSKA (reference sequence). CDR3 DNA sequence: TGCAGTGCTGTAGCGCCTATGGACAAAAACATTCAGTACTTC. It codes for CSAVAPMDKNIQYF.

This clonotype has a handful of counts. The rearrangement joins TRBV27 to TRBJ2-2; D is uncertain. Between the trimmed V and J ends, which lost 0 bases and 5 bases, there was a span of 7 bases. From germline, CDR1 is MNHEY and CDR2 SMNVEV (reference sequence). This CDR3 has 14 residues. CDR3 loop: CASSLSLGTGELFF. In DNA form, the CDR3 reads TGTGCCAGCAGTTTATCTTTAGGGACCGGGGAGCTGTTTTTT.

This clonotype was seen only a few times. The genes are TRBV27 and TRBJ1-1, with a tentative D call TRBD1 (5 bases). The V gene lost 5 bases and the J gene lost 5 bases, with 12 bases spanning the gap. The V gene's germline CDR1 is MNHEY and CDR2 SMNVEV (reference sequence). This CDR3 comprises 13 residues. Here the CDR3 reads CASSRAGLTEAFF. Here the CDR3 DNA reads TGTGCCAGCAGTAGGGCAGGGTTAACTGAAGCTTTCTTT.

In its sample, this clonotype was seen a few times. The genes are TRBV25-1 and TRBJ1-1; D call uncertain. CDR3 length equals 14 residues. Germline loops: CDR1 MGHDK, CDR2 SYGVNS. V was shortened by 1 base and J by 1 base, with 7 bases between the two germline ends. The CDR3 DNA follows: TGTGCCAGCAGTGAATTCTTAGGGAACACTGAAGCTTTCTTT. This gives the protein CASSEFLGNTEAFF.